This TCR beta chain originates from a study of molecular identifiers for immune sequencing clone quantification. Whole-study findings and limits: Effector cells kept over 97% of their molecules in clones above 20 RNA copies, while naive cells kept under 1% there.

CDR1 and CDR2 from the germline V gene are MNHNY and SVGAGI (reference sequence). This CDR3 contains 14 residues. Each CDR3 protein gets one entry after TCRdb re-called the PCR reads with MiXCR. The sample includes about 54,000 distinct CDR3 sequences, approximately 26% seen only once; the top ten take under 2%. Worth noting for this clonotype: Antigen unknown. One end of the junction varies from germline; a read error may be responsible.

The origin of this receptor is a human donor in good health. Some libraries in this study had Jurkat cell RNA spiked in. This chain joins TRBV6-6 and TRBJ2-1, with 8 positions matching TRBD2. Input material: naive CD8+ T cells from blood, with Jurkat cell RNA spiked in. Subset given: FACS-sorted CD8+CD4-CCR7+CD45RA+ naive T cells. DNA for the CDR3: TGTGCCAGCAGTTATGTCGCGGGAGGAGATGAGCAGTCCTTC. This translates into CASSYVAGGDEQSF.